The 16 T cell receptor beta chains given below trace back to one sample, sequenced in a study of blood T cell repertoires in COVID-19. This table comes from immunoSEQ multiplex PCR, and its TCRdb copy is limited to in-frame clones, with some not included. Seen here are around 300,000 clones, approximately 91% observed once, and the top ten hold 0.85% to 0.95%. The sequenced sample was peripheral blood. These receptors originate from a woman in her 40s who had recovered from COVID-19.

The V gene is TRBV19, the J gene TRBJ2-5; 9 bases align to TRBD2. The CDR3 has 15 residues. Germline loops: CDR1 LNHDA, CDR2 SQIVND (reference sequence). With 5 bases clipped from V and 2 bases from J, the junction kept 6 bases outside the gene matches. DNA of the CDR3: TGTGCCAGTAGTCCCTTGACTAGCGGTCAAGAGACCCAGTACTTC. This sequence encodes CASSPLTSGQETQYF.

The chain links TRBV7-8 to TRBJ2-1; D is perhaps TRBD2 (6 bases). The V end lost 4 bases, the J end lost 7 bases, and 8 bases lay between the germline ends. Germline values: CDR1 SGHVS, CDR2 FQNEAQ. The CDR3 contains 12 residues. The chain's CDR3 is CASSSTRNEQFF. CDR3 nucleotide sequence: TGTGCCAGCAGCTCGACTAGAAATGAGCAGTTCTTC.

This chain joins TRBV28 and TRBJ2-3; D remains unclear. The CDR3 contains 12 residues. CDR1 and CDR2 from the germline V gene are MDHEN and SYDVKM. Trimming shortened V by 5 bases and J by 0 bases, and 3 bases separated the two germline ends. CDR3 sequence: CASSRSTDTQYF. CDR3 coding DNA: TGTGCCAGCAGTCGTAGCACAGATACGCAGTATTTT.

The V and J genes are TRBV30 and TRBJ1-6; D is perhaps TRBD1 (5 bases). The CDR3 sequence is 13 residues long. V was shortened by 1 base and J by 7 bases, with 8 bases between the two germline ends. CDR1 and CDR2 from the germline V gene are GTSNPN and SVGIG (reference sequence). The DNA for the CDR3 is TGTGCCTGGAGTGCCTCAGGGAATTCACCCCTCCACTTT. Translated, it gives CAWSASGNSPLHF.

The chain is built from TRBV7-9 and TRBJ2-1; maybe TRBD2 (5 bases). Germline V CDR1 and CDR2: SEHNR, FQNEAQ (reference sequence). Trimming took off 7 bases at V and 4 bases at J, with 20 bases between the two ends. This CDR3 is built from 16 residues. CDR3 in DNA: TGTGCCAGCACCCCCGGCTGGGGAGTGGGTTACAATGAGCAGTTCTTC. Translation gives CASTPGWGVGYNEQFF.

This clone has only one observation. The chain employs TRBV6-5 and TRBJ1-5; D ambiguous. V was trimmed by 7 bases and J by 1 base, leaving 11 bases between them. Per germline, CDR1 MNHEY and CDR2 SVGAGI. The CDR3 loop spans 14 amino acids. For the CDR3, the DNA is TGTGCCAGCAATTCTGGGAGGAGCAATCAGCCCCAGCATTTT. Translating it yields CASNSGRSNQPQHF.

The chain recombines TRBV5-6 with TRBJ2-4, with 15 bases aligning to TRBD2. CDR1 and CDR2 from the germline V gene are SGHDT and YYEEEE. This CDR3 comprises 17 residues. Trimming cost V 4 bases and J 1 base; bases outside gene matches: 3. CDR3 nucleotide sequence: TGTGCCAGCAGCCTAGGACTAGCGGGAGGGGCCAAAAACATTCAGTACTTC. The encoded protein is CASSLGLAGGAKNIQYF.

This clone has a count of ten or more. This chain connects TRBV28 to TRBJ2-5; TRBD1 matches at 9 bases. The CDR3 has 16 residues. CDR1 MDHEN and CDR2 SYDVKM come from the germline V gene. V lost 3 bases and J lost 3; bases outside the gene matches: 8. CDR3 region: CASSFISWTGEETQYF. CDR3 DNA: TGTGCCAGCAGTTTCATTTCCTGGACAGGGGAAGAGACCCAGTACTTC.

J is TRBJ1-3 and V is TRBV11-3; D is unclear. The CDR3 runs to 16 residues. V lost 1 base and J 0 bases, leaving 10 bases between the germline ends. Germline V gene lookup returns CDR1 SGHNT and CDR2 YENEEA. The CDR3 nucleotides read TGTGCCAGCAGCTTAGGCGGCGGGCCCTCTGGAAACACCATATATTTT. It is translated as CASSLGGGPSGNTIYF.

The V call is TRBV6-1, the J call TRBJ2-1, with 11 positions matching TRBD2. The V and J ends lost 4 bases and 4 bases, in that order; junction bases with no gene match: 6. The CDR3 runs 16 residues. The germline CDR1 and CDR2 sequences are MNHNS and SASEGT. This chain's CDR3 is CASSVWTSGSYNEQFF. CDR3 bases: TGTGCCAGCAGTGTTTGGACTAGCGGGTCATACAATGAGCAGTTCTTC.

J is TRBJ1-2 and V is TRBV10-3; 8 bases line up with TRBD1. V shed 2 bases and J 6 bases; nucleotides not matched to a gene: 5. This CDR3 has 14 residues. Germline V CDR1 and CDR2: ENHRY, SYGVKD. The chain's CDR3 is CAISENDRGNGYTF. DNA for the CDR3: TGTGCCATCAGTGAGAATGACAGGGGAAATGGCTACACCTTC.

The genes are TRBV12-3 or TRBV12-4 and TRBJ1-1; maybe TRBD1 (5 bases). Trimming stripped 5 bases from V and 7 bases from J, with 11 bases between. This CDR3 comprises 12 residues. The CDR3 region is CASSPDSLEAFF. The CDR3 nucleotides read TGTGCCAGCAGTCCCGACAGCCTTGAAGCTTTCTTT.

The chain uses TRBV9 and TRBJ1-2; D unresolved. Germline lookup yields CDR1 SGDLS and CDR2 YYNGEE. This CDR3 spans 14 amino acids. Trimming took 3 bases from V and 8 from J, leaving 17 bases between them. The CDR3 here is CASSGGRGAEGYTF. CDR3 coding DNA: TGTGCCAGCAGCGGAGGCCGGGGTGCGGAGGGCTACACCTTC.

CDR3 DNA sequence: TGTGCCAGTAGTATTGGACTAGCCCCTCCCTACGAGCAGTACTTC. It codes for CASSIGLAPPYEQYF. The chain employs TRBV19 and TRBJ2-7, with 8 nucleotides matching TRBD2. Trimming at V came to 3 bases and at J to 2 bases, leaving 6 bases not matched to a gene. Germline CDR1 is LNHDA and CDR2 is SQIVND (reference sequence). This CDR3 spans 15 amino acids.

V is TRBV28 and J is TRBJ1-2; the D gene is possibly TRBD1 (6 bases). Germline V lookup: CDR1 MDHEN, CDR2 SYDVKM. The CDR3 runs 15 residues. Trimming took off 6 bases at V and 6 bases at J, with 20 bases between the two ends. Here the CDR3 reads CASSQATGRGHGYTF. CDR3 DNA sequence: TGTGCCAGCAGCCAGGCGACAGGAAGAGGCCATGGCTACACCTTC.

The chain uses TRBV19 and TRBJ1-1; D is unresolved. The ends were cut back, 0 bases at V and 11 bases at J, with 13 bases in the middle. Germline V gene data show CDR1 as LNHDA and CDR2 as SQIVND (reference sequence). The CDR3 runs 13 residues. In DNA form, the CDR3 reads TGTGCCAGTAGTATAGACCAAACGGGGTATGCTTTCTTT. This sequence encodes CASSIDQTGYAFF.